Below, 8 T cell receptor beta chains from the same sample are listed, as sequenced in a study of CD4 T cells in relation to SARS-CoV-2 and coronaviruses. Antigens of these TCRs are unknown. Unexposed donor CD4+ T cells date from 2011-2018, before the COVID-19 pandemic. After ten to eleven days of culture, CD4+ T cells were isolated. This table comes from immunoSEQ multiplex PCR, and its TCRdb copy is limited to in-frame clones, with some not included. Here the sample spans 20,000 or so clones, 70% to 85% being singletons. Sequencing was performed on CD4+ T cells from PBMCs, cultured in vitro. All receptors come from a human donor in good health.

This chain joins TRBV6-4 and TRBJ2-1, with 8 bases aligning to TRBD2. This CDR3 spans 14 amino acids. CDR1 MRHNA and CDR2 SNTAGT come from the germline V gene. J was trimmed by 7 bases and V by 3 bases; bases with no gene match: 5. CDR3 region: CASSESTGGNEQFF. The CDR3 coding sequence is TGTGCCAGCAGTGAATCGACGGGAGGGAATGAGCAGTTCTTC.

This rearrangement joins TRBV2 to TRBJ2-7; TRBD1 matches 10 bases. This CDR3 has 14 residues. Germline V gene data show CDR1 as SNHLY and CDR2 as FYNNEI. After removal of 9 bases from V and 6 bases from J, the junction contained 11 bases not matched to a gene. The CDR3 spells CARRTGTGVGEQYF. In nucleotides, the CDR3 is TGTGCCAGAAGAACCGGGACAGGGGTAGGCGAGCAGTACTTC.

The genes are TRBV29-1 and TRBJ1-2; TRBD1 is a possible D gene (6 bases). Trimming cost V 0 bases and J 7 bases, with 15 bases left between them. Germline V gene lookup returns CDR1 SQVTM and CDR2 ANQGSEA. The CDR3 sequence is 14 residues long. In DNA, the CDR3 is TGCAGCGTTGAAGATCGGGCAGGGGCGGGTGGCTACACCTTC. Translation gives CSVEDRAGAGGYTF.

The chain carries TRBV19 and TRBJ1-5; TRBD1 aligns across 7 bases. Germline V gene data show CDR1 as LNHDA and CDR2 as SQIVND (reference sequence). V was pared by 3 bases and J by 2 bases, with 4 bases of the junction left unmatched. CDR3 size: 15 residues. CDR3 nucleotides: TGTGCCAGTAGTATTACAACAGGGGGCAATCAGCCCCAGCATTTT. It specifies CASSITTGGNQPQHF.

This clone has only one observation. The chain combines TRBV14 with TRBJ2-1; 10 bases line up with TRBD2. The V gene end was trimmed by 0 bases and the J gene end by 2 bases; junction bases not matched to a gene: 4. The CDR3 has 17 residues. Germline V CDR1 and CDR2: SGHDN, FVKESK. The chain's CDR3 is CASSQDSSGRPYNEQFF. The CDR3 DNA reads TGTGCCAGCAGCCAAGATTCTAGCGGGAGACCCTACAATGAGCAGTTCTTC.

The V gene is TRBV7-3, the J gene TRBJ1-1, with unresolved D. Trimming shortened V by 0 bases and J by 1 base, and 9 bases separated the two germline ends. Germline-derived CDR1 and CDR2 are SGHTA and FQGTGA. This CDR3 region has 15 residues. The CDR3 DNA sequence: TGTGCCAGCAGCTTAACGGGCGGATCGAACACTGAAGCTTTCTTT. Translated: CASSLTGGSNTEAFF. Together with reference TRBV7-3 and TRBJ1-1, the CDR3 gives the full variable domain: GAGVSQTPSNKVTEKGKYVELRCDPISGHTALYWYRQSLGQGPEFLIYFQGTGAADDSGLPNDRFFAVRPEGSVSTLKIQRTERGDSAVYLCASSLTGGSNTEAFFGQGTRLTVV.

This clone came up once. The V call is TRBV27, the J call TRBJ1-2; D gene unclear. The CDR3 totals 14 residues. V was cut by 2 bases and J by 1 base, with 8 bases left in between. Looked up from germline, CDR1 is MNHEY and CDR2 is SMNVEV (reference sequence). CDR3 in DNA: TGTGCCAGCAGTTTAAGTCCCATTAACTATGGCTACACCTTC. As protein: CASSLSPINYGYTF.

The genes are TRBV7-9 and TRBJ1-2; D not certain. There are 15 residues in the CDR3. Germline CDR1 SEHNR, CDR2 FQNEAQ (reference sequence). V was clipped by 5 bases and J by 3 bases, with 16 bases between them. CDR3 residues: CASSQIASRDYGYTF. In DNA form, the CDR3 reads TGTGCCAGCAGCCAGATCGCATCTCGGGACTATGGCTACACCTTC.